The sequence of this T cell receptor (beta chain) was determined in a study of T-cell memory formation after mild COVID-19. This CDR3 comprises 16 residues. Germline V gene lookup returns CDR1 SGHKS and CDR2 YYEKEE (reference sequence). V was clipped by 0 bases and J by 7 bases, with 16 bases between them. Comments on this clonotype: Antigen unknown.

TCRdb used MiXCR to reprocess the 5' RACE reads, holding one entry per CDR3 protein. Of about 470,000 distinct CDR3 sequences in the sample, about 23% were seen once. General study points: Pre-infection memory already had some responding clones, implying cross-reactive memory joined. Largely, contracting CD4+ clones fell within CM and EM, and contracting CD8+ clones within EMRA.

The V and J genes are TRBV5-5 and TRBJ2-2; a weak D match, TRBD2 (6 bases). The receptor comes from an adult woman who had mild COVID-19 (a few samples of this study predate the infection). Cell type and time point are not known. Material for sequencing was PBMCs or a T cell subset sorted from them (not recorded which). The CDR3 DNA is TGTGCCAGCAGCTTGGATGGCGGGACCGGGAGCGGGGAGCTGTTTTTT. Protein sequence: CASSLDGGTGSGELFF.